The text below deals with one T cell receptor (beta chain). Its target is not known. The record originates from a study of siplizumab effects on memory and regulatory T cells. Whole-study findings and limits: The study found naive T cells seemingly more diverse than memory cells and seemingly major alloresponse contributors.

The CDR3 length is 15 residues. V shed 3 bases and J 7 bases; nucleotides not matched to a gene: 8. Germline V gene sequence: CDR1 SGDLS, CDR2 YYNGEE. Generated by immunoSEQ multiplex PCR, the TCRdb table keeps only in-frame clones and is missing some. Of some 110,000 clones listed, about 94% were seen once; the top ten hold 0.55% to 0.8%. The sample consisted of Tregs sorted from blood. This chain connects TRBV9 to TRBJ2-2, with TRBD2 matching over 8 bases. This receptor was obtained from a human donor in good health. The CDR3 reads CASSDFGGGGGELFF. In nucleotides, the CDR3 is TGTGCCAGCAGCGACTTCGGGGGGGGCGGCGGGGAGCTGTTTTTT.